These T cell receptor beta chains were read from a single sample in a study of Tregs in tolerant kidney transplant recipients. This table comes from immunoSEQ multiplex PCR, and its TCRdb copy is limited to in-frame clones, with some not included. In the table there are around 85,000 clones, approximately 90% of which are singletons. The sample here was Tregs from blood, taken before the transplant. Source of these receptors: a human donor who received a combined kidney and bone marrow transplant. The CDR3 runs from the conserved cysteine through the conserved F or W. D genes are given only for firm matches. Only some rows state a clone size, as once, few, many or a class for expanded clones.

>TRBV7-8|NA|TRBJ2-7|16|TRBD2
TGTGCCAGCAGCTCTCAGATAGCGGGAATGCTCCACGAGCAGTACTTC
CASSSQIAGMLHEQYF
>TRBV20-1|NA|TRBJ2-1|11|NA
TGCAGTGCTAGAGCTGTCAATGAGCAGTTCTTC
CSARAVNEQFF
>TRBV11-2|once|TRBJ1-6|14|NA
TGTGCCAGCAGCTTAGATCTCGGGGATTCACCCCTCCACTTT
CASSLDLGDSPLHF
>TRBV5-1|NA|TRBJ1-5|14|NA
TGCGCCAGCAGCTTGGGTGAGGGAGCCCAGCCCCAGCATTTT
CASSLGEGAQPQHF
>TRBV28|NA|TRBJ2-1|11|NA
TGTGCCAGCAATCGGTACAATGAGCAGTTCTTC
CASNRYNEQFF
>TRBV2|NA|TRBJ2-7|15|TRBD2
TGTGCCAGCAGTGAAATACTAGCGGGAGTTGGCGAGCAGTACTTC
CASSEILAGVGEQYF
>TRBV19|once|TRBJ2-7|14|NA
TGTGCCAGTAGCCAGCAACCCGAGTCCTACGAGCAGTACTTC
CASSQQPESYEQYF
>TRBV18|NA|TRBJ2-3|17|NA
TGTGCCAGCTCACCACCGGGTGGGAGTGGTATCGCAGATACGCAGTATTTT
CASSPPGGSGIADTQYF
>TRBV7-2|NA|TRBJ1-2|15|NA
TGTGCCAGCAGCTTCAAGGGCGGATCAAACTATGGCTACACCTTC
CASSFKGGSNYGYTF
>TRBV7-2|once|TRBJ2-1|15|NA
TGTGCCAGCAGCTTAGAAAGTGGGGTGGGGAATGAGCAGTTCTTC
CASSLESGVGNEQFF